What follows are 23 T cell receptor beta chains derived from one specimen sequenced in a study of blood T cells in healthy people across ages (dated by TCRdb to between 2014 and 2016). Library prep was done by 5' RACE. The reads were generated on an Illumina HiSeq 2500. A second PCR of roughly 7 to 11 cycles was performed with a sample-barcoded 5' primer and a J-beta primer mix. TCRdb trimmed public reads at Q25 via fastp, called clones via MiXCR and kept in-frame beta chains. Each record represents a unique CDR3 protein, reported with the most common genes and DNA among its rows. The sample has roughly 1,800,000 distinct CDR3 sequences on record, 49% of them singletons. Roughly 2% of the sample lies in the top ten. The sequenced material came from blood. The receptors shown here come from a woman between 40 and 50 years old in good health.

V is TRBV20-1 and J is TRBJ2-5, with no clear D. The CDR3 is made up of 16 amino acids. With 5 bases removed from V and 4 bases from J, the gap between germline ends came to 23 bases. Germline V gene lookup returns CDR1 DFQATT and CDR2 SNEGSKA (reference sequence). The CDR3 is CSAVVERVTAVETQYF. CDR3 DNA sequence: TGCAGTGCTGTAGTCGAGCGAGTCACGGCTGTAGAGACCCAGTACTTC.

This clonotype turned up a few times. This chain connects TRBV12-3 or TRBV12-4 to TRBJ2-1; 13 bases are a match to TRBD2. The V and J ends lost 1 base and 9 bases, in that order; junction bases with no gene match: 6. The CDR3 spans 16 residues. DNA of the CDR3: TGTGCCAGCAGTTTAGGGACTAGCGGGGGTCCGGGTGAGCAGTTCTTC. Encoded protein: CASSLGTSGGPGEQFF.

The J gene is TRBJ2-7, the V gene TRBV10-3; 15 bases align to TRBD2. Looked up from germline, CDR1 is ENHRY and CDR2 is SYGVKD. The CDR3 spans 18 residues. V gave up 0 bases and J gave up 3 bases; unmatched junction bases: 6. CDR3 in amino acids: CAISESGTSGGPLYEQYF. The CDR3 DNA reads as TGTGCCATCAGTGAGTCAGGGACTAGCGGGGGGCCCCTCTACGAGCAGTACTTC.

The chain recombines TRBV28 with TRBJ2-7, with D uncertain. The CDR3 is made up of 16 amino acids. From germline, CDR1 is MDHEN and CDR2 SYDVKM. Trimming removed 5 bases from V and 0 bases from J, with 17 bases in between. CDR3 nucleotides: TGTGCCAGCAGTCCCTTCGGCCGACCCAGCTCCTACGAGCAGTACTTC. Its protein is CASSPFGRPSSYEQYF. Supplemented by reference TRBV28 and TRBJ2-7, the full variable domain reads DVKVTQSSRYLVKRTGEKVFLECVQDMDHENMFWYRQDPGLGLRLIYFSYDVKMKEKGDIPEGYSVSREKKERFSLILESASTNQTSMYLCASSPFGRPSSYEQYFGPGTRLTVT.

This clonotype was seen only a few times. This chain links TRBV5-1 with TRBJ2-2, with TRBD2 identical over 10 bases. Germline V gives CDR1 SGHRS, CDR2 YFSETQ. The CDR3 contains 16 residues. V dropped 0 bases and J dropped 4; count of bases not matched to a gene: 3. CDR3: CASSLARTSGTGELFF. CDR3 coding DNA: TGCGCCAGCAGCTTGGCCAGGACTAGCGGCACCGGGGAGCTGTTTTTT.

The CDR3 loop reads CASSDGWDDEYF. Written as DNA, the CDR3 is TGTGCCAGCAGTGATGGTTGGGACGATGAGTACTTC. J is TRBJ2-4 and V is TRBV6-1, with D perhaps being TRBD1 or TRBD2 (5 bases each). V was shortened by 3 bases and J by 14 bases, with 14 bases between the two germline ends. This CDR3 is built from 12 residues. Per the germline V gene, CDR1 is MNHNS and CDR2 is SASEGT.

This clonotype was recorded a few times. The rearrangement joins TRBV4-3 to TRBJ2-4, with TRBD1 matching 8 bases. V shed 2 bases, J shed 8 bases, and the junction held 5 bases outside the gene matches. The CDR3 contains 14 residues. Germline V gene sequence: CDR1 LGHNA, CDR2 YSLEER. CDR3 DNA sequence: TGCGCCAGCAGCCAACAGGACAGGGTAGACATTCAGTACTTC. Translated, it gives CASSQQDRVDIQYF.

Remarks on this clonotype: Its ends do not fully match the called genes, so a read error is possible. This chain links TRBV4-1 with TRBJ2-3, with D unresolved. The V gene's germline CDR1 is MGHRA and CDR2 YSYEKL. This CDR3 has 15 residues. Here the CDR3 reads CASSQVAGPTDTQYF. CDR3 in DNA: TGTGCCAGCAGCCAAGTTGCCGGGCCCACAGATACGCAGTATTTT.

The chain links TRBV6-1 to TRBJ2-4; D might be TRBD1 (6 bases). The better agreement between TRBJ2-7 and the DNA end casts doubt on the J call. Per germline, CDR1 MNHNS and CDR2 SASEGT. This CDR3 region has 14 residues. CDR3 residues: CASSRQDLSYEQYF. In DNA form, the CDR3 reads TGTGCCAGCAGTCGACAGGATTTATCCTACGAGCAGTACTTC.

V gene TRBV4-1 combines with J gene TRBJ2-3; possibly TRBD1 or TRBD2 for D (6 bases each). This CDR3 has 16 residues. Germline V gives CDR1 MGHRA, CDR2 YSYEKL. V gave up 0 bases and J gave up 3 bases, with 13 bases separating them. For the CDR3, the DNA is TGCGCCAGCAGCCAAGATAGGGGGGTCCTAACAGATACGCAGTATTTT. Translating it yields CASSQDRGVLTDTQYF.

This chain joins TRBV6-1 and TRBJ2-4; 9 bases agree with TRBD1. The DNA matches TRBJ2-5 better at its end, which makes the J call doubtful. Per germline, CDR1 MNHNS and CDR2 SASEGT. The CDR3 is 16 amino acids. This CDR3 reads CASSEAVMGQGKTQYF. CDR3 coding DNA: TGTGCCAGCAGTGAAGCGGTAATGGGACAGGGAAAGACCCAGTACTTC.

The rearrangement links TRBV18 to TRBJ2-3, with TRBD2 matching 11 bases. CDR1 is KGHSH, CDR2 LQKENI, per germline. This CDR3 has 16 residues. After removal of 3 bases from V and 5 bases from J, the junction contained 7 bases not matched to a gene. The CDR3 sequence is CASSPQLAGGRDTQYF. Here the CDR3 DNA reads TGTGCCAGCTCACCCCAGCTAGCGGGGGGCCGAGATACGCAGTATTTT.

This chain uses TRBV4-3 with TRBJ1-4; the D gene is possibly TRBD1 (6 bases). Germline V gives CDR1 LGHNA, CDR2 YSLEER. The germline V and J ends were trimmed by 6 bases and 8 bases, with 16 bases remaining between them. The CDR3 extends over 14 amino acids. CDR3 region: CASRAGGAGEKLFF. The CDR3 region has the DNA TGCGCCAGCAGAGCCGGGGGCGCAGGGGAAAAACTGTTTTTT.

This chain connects TRBV27 to TRBJ2-1, with unresolved D. CDR3 length equals 17 residues. Trimming left V 4 bases short and J 10 bases short, with 26 bases between. Per germline, CDR1 MNHEY and CDR2 SMNVEV (reference sequence). For the CDR3, the DNA is TGTGCCAGCAGTTCCCCGCCCTCTCACTACCCCACTTGCGAGCAGTTCTTC. Its protein is CASSSPPSHYPTCEQFF.

The rearrangement joins TRBV7-3 to TRBJ2-1, with 7 bases matching TRBD2. Germline-derived CDR1 and CDR2 are SGHTA and FQGTGA. The CDR3 totals 18 residues. The V gene end was trimmed by 4 bases and the J gene end by 6 bases; junction bases not matched to a gene: 18. CDR3 region: CASSSQPPTSRARNEQFF. In DNA, the CDR3 is TGTGCCAGCAGCTCGCAACCCCCGACTAGCAGGGCCCGCAATGAGCAGTTCTTC. The whole variable domain, remainder taken from reference TRBV7-3 and TRBJ2-1, is GAGVSQTPSNKVTEKGKYVELRCDPISGHTALYWYRQSLGQGPEFLIYFQGTGAADDSGLPNDRFFAVRPEGSVSTLKIQRTERGDSAVYLCASSSQPPTSRARNEQFFGPGTRLTVL.

In this sample, this clonotype turned up a few times. The V gene is TRBV4-2, the J gene TRBJ2-3; possible D gene TRBD2, 5 bases. Germline CDR1 LGHNA, CDR2 YNFKEQ. The CDR3 runs 16 residues. V was pared by 4 bases and J by 5 bases, with 19 bases between. The CDR3 protein is CASSPLLVGVGDTQYF. The CDR3 DNA is TGTGCCAGCAGCCCCCTCCTGGTCGGGGTAGGAGATACGCAGTATTTT.

The V gene is TRBV9, the J gene TRBJ1-1, with a weak D call TRBD1 (5 bases). This CDR3 has 16 residues. Germline-derived CDR1 and CDR2 are SGDLS and YYNGEE. Between the trimmed V and J ends, which lost 0 bases and 1 base, there was a span of 13 bases. The CDR3 here is CASSVEDRGQNTEAFF. The CDR3 DNA reads as TGTGCCAGCAGCGTAGAGGATCGGGGCCAGAACACTGAAGCTTTCTTT.

The rearrangement uses TRBV9 and TRBJ2-6, with 8 bases identical to TRBD1. Germline trimming cut 5 bases from V and 2 bases from J; bases unmatched to any gene: 9. Germline-derived CDR1 and CDR2 are SGDLS and YYNGEE. The length of the CDR3 is 17 residues. CDR3 DNA sequence: TGTGCCAGCAGTTTCGTGACAGGGGTTACTGGGGCCAACGTCCTGACTTTC. It yields the protein CASSFVTGVTGANVLTF.

The V call is TRBV10-2, the J call TRBJ1-2; 8 bases agree with TRBD1. The CDR3 spans 16 residues. Germline CDR1 and CDR2: WSHSY and SAAADI. After removal of 7 bases from V and 0 bases from J, the junction contained 10 bases not matched to a gene. The CDR3 loop is CASTTGGASANYGYTF. The CDR3 DNA is TGCGCCAGCACAACAGGGGGTGCTTCAGCTAACTATGGCTACACCTTC.

This chain uses TRBV7-9 with TRBJ2-7, with D possibly being TRBD2 (7 bases). The J call may be in error: the DNA end matches TRBJ2-5 better. The CDR3 covers 14 residues. Germline-derived CDR1 and CDR2 are SEHNR and FQNEAQ (reference sequence). CDR3 residues: CASSLAGAIETQYF. The CDR3 DNA follows: TGTGCCAGCAGCTTGGCGGGGGCAATAGAGACCCAGTACTTC.

The chain combines TRBV28 with TRBJ1-6; the D gene is possibly TRBD1 (6 bases). The germline gives CDR1 MDHEN, CDR2 SYDVKM. Trimming cost V 6 bases and J 6 bases, with 15 bases left between them. There are 15 residues in the CDR3. The CDR3 DNA reads as TGTGCCAGCAGCCGACAGCGGACAGCTAATTCACCCCTCCACTTT. It is translated as CASSRQRTANSPLHF. Full variable domain (outside the CDR3, taken from reference TRBV28 and TRBJ1-6): DVKVTQSSRYLVKRTGEKVFLECVQDMDHENMFWYRQDPGLGLRLIYFSYDVKMKEKGDIPEGYSVSREKKERFSLILESASTNQTSMYLCASSRQRTANSPLHFGNGTRLTVT.

This clonotype has more than one count but fewer than ten. The chain is built from TRBV20-1 and TRBJ2-7; perhaps TRBD1 as D (6 bases). The V end was cut by 0 bases, the J end by 4 bases, with 10 bases between. This CDR3 spans 13 amino acids. Per germline, CDR1 DFQATT and CDR2 SNEGSKA (reference sequence). The CDR3 coding sequence is TGCAGTGCTAGAGAGGGCAGGGGATACGAGCAGTACTTC. Protein product: CSAREGRGYEQYF.

This clonotype was observed a few times. The chain combines TRBV10-3 with TRBJ1-5; D is unclear. With 10 bases removed from V and 3 bases from J, the gap between germline ends came to 13 bases. This CDR3 is 13 amino acids long. The germline CDR1 and CDR2 sequences are ENHRY and SYGVKD. The CDR3 DNA follows: TGTGCCACCGCCGGACTCCCCAATCAGCCCCAGCATTTT. Protein product: CATAGLPNQPQHF.